This entry lists 19 T cell receptor beta chains sequenced from one sample in a study of T cell responses to AZD1222 COVID-19 vaccine. Measured with immunoSEQ multiplex PCR; TCRdb has only the in-frame clones, and not every one. Of 100,000 to 150,000 clones listed, over 90% were seen once; the top ten hold around 7%. Sequenced here: peripheral blood, sampled on day 0 of AZD1222 vaccination. The receptors originated from an adult in good health.

The chain recombines TRBV21-1 with TRBJ2-3; the listed D gene, TRBD1, was not tested against the DNA. TRBV21-1 is shown as a pseudogene. This CDR3 is built from 15 residues. The CDR3 coding sequence is TGTGCCAGCAGCAAAGTTAACAGGGCCACAGATACGCAGTATTTT. As protein: CASSKVNRATDTQYF.

This chain connects TRBV5-1 to TRBJ1-2; D is undetermined. Trimming took 0 bases from V and 9 from J, leaving 12 bases between them. This CDR3 contains 13 residues. Germline V gene lookup returns CDR1 SGHRS and CDR2 YFSETQ. The CDR3 sequence is CASSLAAGDSYTF. The CDR3 DNA reads as TGCGCCAGCAGCTTGGCGGCAGGTGATAGCTACACCTTC.

The chain carries TRBV7-9 and TRBJ2-2; no firm D call. CDR1 is SEHNR, CDR2 FQNEAQ, per germline (reference sequence). This CDR3 has 15 residues. The V gene lost 1 base and the J gene lost 3 bases, with 9 bases spanning the gap. CDR3 in DNA: TGTGCCAGCAGCTTAGTAGGGTCCTACACCGGGGAGCTGTTTTTT. It specifies CASSLVGSYTGELFF.

DNA of the CDR3: TGCAGCGCCCAAACCCTGAACACTGAAGCTTTCTTT. It codes for CSAQTLNTEAFF. This chain connects TRBV29-1 to TRBJ1-1; D ambiguous. The CDR3 has 12 amino acids. CDR1 is SQVTM, CDR2 ANQGSEA, per germline. Deletions cut 7 bases from V and 0 bases from J, with 9 bases between. The full variable domain, rest sourced from reference TRBV29-1 and TRBJ1-1, is SAVISQKPSRDICQRGTSLTIQCQVDSQVTMMFWYRQQPGQSLTLIATANQGSEATYESGFVIDKFPISRPNLTFSTLTVSNMSPEDSSIYLCSAQTLNTEAFFGQGTRLTVV.

The chain links TRBV6-5 to TRBJ1-5; 10 bases line up with TRBD1. The J segment lost 1 base and the V segment lost 6 bases, leaving 3 bases of the junction unmatched. This CDR3 has 15 amino acids. Germline CDR1 MNHEY, CDR2 SVGAGI. As DNA, the CDR3 is TGTGCCAGCAGGGGGACAGGGGAAAGCAATCAGCCCCAGCATTTT. Translating it yields CASRGTGESNQPQHF.

This clone was detected only a few times. The chain carries TRBV19 and TRBJ1-2; D unclear. The CDR3 is 15 amino acids. The ends were cut back, 9 bases at V and 8 bases at J, with 25 bases in the middle. Germline CDR1 LNHDA, CDR2 SQIVND (reference sequence). The DNA of the CDR3 is TGTGCCAGCAAGTACGGGAGGGCCCATATAGGGGGCTACACCTTC. Translating it yields CASKYGRAHIGGYTF. Looking up the rest from reference TRBV19 and TRBJ1-2 gives the full variable domain: DGGITQSPKYLFRKEGQNVTLSCEQNLNHDAMYWYRQDPGQGLRLIYYSQIVNDFQKGDIAEGYSVSREKKESFPLTVTSAQKNPTAFYLCASKYGRAHIGGYTFGSGTRLTVV.

The chain couples TRBV28 to TRBJ2-2, with D hard to call. The CDR3 loop spans 13 amino acids. Germline CDR1 and CDR2: MDHEN and SYDVKM. The V end was cut by 3 bases, the J end by 0 bases, with 2 bases between. CDR3 nucleotide sequence: TGTGCCAGCAGTTTGGCGAACACCGGGGAGCTGTTTTTT. Protein: CASSLANTGELFF.

A note on this clone: The same CDR3 arises from other DNA sequences in this sample as well. The chain is built from TRBV28 and TRBJ1-5; D remains unclear. Between the trimmed V and J ends, which lost 1 base and 1 base, there was a span of 2 bases. Germline CDR1 is MDHEN and CDR2 is SYDVKM. This CDR3 is 13 amino acids long. In DNA, the CDR3 is TGTGCCAGCAGTTTATACAGCAATCAGCCCCAGCATTTT. This codes for CASSLYSNQPQHF.

The chain employs TRBV27 and TRBJ2-1; maybe TRBD2 (6 bases). Germline CDR1 reads MNHEY; CDR2 reads SMNVEV (reference sequence). Deletions cut 5 bases from V and 4 bases from J, with 15 bases between. This CDR3 spans 15 amino acids. The CDR3 spells CASSPPRTTYNEQFF. The CDR3 nucleotides read TGTGCCAGCAGTCCCCCCCGGACTACTTACAATGAGCAGTTCTTC.

The rearrangement joins TRBV5-1 to TRBJ1-5, with TRBD1 matching 9 bases. This CDR3 region has 17 residues. The germline gives CDR1 SGHRS, CDR2 YFSETQ. V was pared by 0 bases and J by 0 bases, with 4 bases of the junction left unmatched. CDR3 sequence: CASSLGTGVYSNQPQHF. CDR3 bases: TGCGCCAGCAGCTTGGGGACAGGGGTTTATAGCAATCAGCCCCAGCATTTT.

The CDR3, as DNA: TGTGCCAGCAGCTCCCCGGGACAGGACGGGGTGGAGCAGTACTTC. Its translation: CASSSPGQDGVEQYF. This chain uses TRBV6-5 with TRBJ2-7, with TRBD1 identical over 8 bases. The CDR3 is 15 amino acids. Germline CDR1 reads MNHEY; CDR2 reads SVGAGI. V was clipped by 6 bases and J by 7 bases; unmatched bases: 14.

This clone was seen more than once but under ten times. This rearrangement joins TRBV7-2 to TRBJ2-7; the D is unclear. Per the germline V gene, CDR1 is SGHTA and CDR2 is FQGNSA. Trimming left V 2 bases short and J 3 bases short, with 8 bases between. This CDR3 comprises 13 residues. The CDR3 DNA reads as TGTGCCAGCAGCTTACATTCCGGCTACGAGCAGTACTTC. Protein: CASSLHSGYEQYF.

The chain couples TRBV28 to TRBJ2-5, with 7 bases matching TRBD2. The V segment lost 5 bases and the J segment 4 bases; nucleotides outside the gene matches: 7. The CDR3 spans 14 residues. From germline, CDR1 is MDHEN and CDR2 SYDVKM. CDR3 loop: CASSLPRTRETQYF. CDR3 nucleotide sequence: TGTGCCAGCAGTCTACCTAGGACTAGAGAGACCCAGTACTTC.

The chain employs TRBV28 and TRBJ2-7; D possibly matches TRBD1 or TRBD2 (5 bases each). The V end lost 4 bases, the J end lost 0 bases, and 19 bases lay between the germline ends. The CDR3 runs to 17 residues. CDR1 MDHEN and CDR2 SYDVKM come from the germline V gene. The CDR3, as DNA: TGTGCCAGCAGTTATACCCTTTCAGGGACGCGCTCCTACGAGCAGTACTTC. Its protein is CASSYTLSGTRSYEQYF. Combining the CDR3 with reference TRBV28 and TRBJ2-7 gives the whole variable domain DVKVTQSSRYLVKRTGEKVFLECVQDMDHENMFWYRQDPGLGLRLIYFSYDVKMKEKGDIPEGYSVSREKKERFSLILESASTNQTSMYLCASSYTLSGTRSYEQYFGPGTRLTVT.

This chain connects TRBV2 to TRBJ1-6; D gene uncertain. The V and J ends lost 4 bases and 5 bases respectively, with 3 bases between them. The CDR3 contains 12 residues. Germline V gene sequence: CDR1 SNHLY, CDR2 FYNNEI. CDR3 in DNA: TGTGCCAGCAGTGGGGATAATTCACCCCTCCACTTT. Translation: CASSGDNSPLHF.

This clone was detected only once. The J gene is TRBJ1-5, the V gene TRBV28; TRBD1 agrees at 7 bases. Germline lookup yields CDR1 MDHEN and CDR2 SYDVKM. The V and J ends lost 6 bases and 7 bases, in that order; junction bases with no gene match: 12. This CDR3 comprises 15 residues. The CDR3 protein is CASSPSTGTLQPQHF. CDR3 coding DNA: TGTGCCAGCAGCCCCTCGACAGGGACGTTGCAGCCCCAGCATTTT. The full variable domain, in which reference TRBV28 and TRBJ1-5 provide the parts outside the CDR3, is DVKVTQSSRYLVKRTGEKVFLECVQDMDHENMFWYRQDPGLGLRLIYFSYDVKMKEKGDIPEGYSVSREKKERFSLILESASTNQTSMYLCASSPSTGTLQPQHFGDGTRLSIL.

The chain recombines TRBV30 with TRBJ2-7; maybe TRBD2 (5 bases). The V gene lost 3 bases and the J gene lost 1 base, with 19 bases spanning the gap. The CDR3 spans 16 residues. Germline V lookup: CDR1 GTSNPN, CDR2 SVGIG (reference sequence). CDR3 region: CAWRKPTLAASYEQYF. Here the CDR3 DNA reads TGTGCCTGGAGGAAACCGACTCTAGCCGCGTCCTACGAGCAGTACTTC.

V gene TRBV12-3 or TRBV12-4 combines with J gene TRBJ1-2, with TRBD1 matching 10 bases. This CDR3 comprises 13 residues. Trimming removed 6 bases from V and 6 bases from J; junction bases left unmatched: 4. The DNA for the CDR3 is TGTGCCAGCAGCTTGACAGGGGGCCATGGCTACACCTTC. It yields the protein CASSLTGGHGYTF.

V usage is TRBV6-5 and J usage is TRBJ1-6; D might be TRBD1 (6 bases). This CDR3 region has 15 residues. V dropped 0 bases and J dropped 10 bases, with 13 bases sitting between them. CDR1 is MNHEY and CDR2 is SVGAGI in the germline V gene. CDR3 residues: CASSYSNRDGSPLHF. For the CDR3, the DNA is TGTGCCAGCAGTTACTCTAACAGGGATGGATCACCCCTCCACTTT.